Listed here are 3 T cell receptor beta chains from one sample, sequenced in a study of blood T cell repertoires in COVID-19 (dated by TCRdb to between 2020 and 2021). The method behind the library was the immunoSEQ multiplex PCR assay. Imported from immuneACCESS, the table was reduced by TCRdb to in-frame sequences with V and J called. These copies leave out some clones; in studies compared against another copy, an unresolved V gene accounts for under half, and the cause of the remainder is not known. The sample table holds some 150,000 clones, of which over 80% were seen once. Of the sample, approximately 9.9% is held by the ten largest clones. The sequenced sample consisted of peripheral blood. All receptors derive from a woman aged 80 or over with acute or convalescent COVID-19.

The CDR3 loop reads CASSLNPQGAGELFF. The DNA for the CDR3 is TGTGCCAGCAGCTTAAATCCCCAGGGGGCCGGGGAGCTGTTTTTT. The chain combines TRBV7-3 with TRBJ2-2; TRBD1 matches 7 bases. The ends lost 1 base at V and 6 bases at J; junction bases unmatched: 5. The germline V gene encodes CDR1 SGHTA and CDR2 FQGTGA. The CDR3 totals 15 residues.

The rearrangement links TRBV7-2 to TRBJ1-1, with 7 bases matching TRBD1. This CDR3 contains 13 residues. Germline CDR1 is SGHTA and CDR2 is FQGNSA. V shed 5 bases, J shed 11 bases, and the junction held 11 bases outside the gene matches. CDR3: CASSAQTGIVAFF. As DNA, the CDR3 is TGTGCCAGCAGCGCCCAGACAGGGATTGTGGCTTTCTTT.

The V gene is TRBV28, the J gene TRBJ1-1, with TRBD1 as a possible D gene (6 bases). Trimming shortened V by 5 bases and J by 8 bases, and 15 bases separated the two germline ends. In germline, CDR1 is MDHEN, CDR2 SYDVKM. The CDR3 sequence is 13 residues long. CDR3 protein: CASSAVRGVEAFF. CDR3 coding DNA: TGTGCCAGCAGTGCCGTCAGGGGAGTCGAAGCTTTCTTT.